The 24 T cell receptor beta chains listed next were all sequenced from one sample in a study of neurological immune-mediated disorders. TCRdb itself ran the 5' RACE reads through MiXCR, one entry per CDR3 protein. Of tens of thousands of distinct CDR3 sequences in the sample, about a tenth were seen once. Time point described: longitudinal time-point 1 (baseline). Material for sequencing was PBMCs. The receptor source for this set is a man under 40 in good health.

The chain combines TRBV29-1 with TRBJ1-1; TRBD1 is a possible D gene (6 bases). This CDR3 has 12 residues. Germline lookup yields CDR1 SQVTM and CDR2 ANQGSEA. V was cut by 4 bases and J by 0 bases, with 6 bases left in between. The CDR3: CSVGQVNTEAFF. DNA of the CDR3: TGCAGCGTTGGACAGGTGAACACTGAAGCTTTCTTT.

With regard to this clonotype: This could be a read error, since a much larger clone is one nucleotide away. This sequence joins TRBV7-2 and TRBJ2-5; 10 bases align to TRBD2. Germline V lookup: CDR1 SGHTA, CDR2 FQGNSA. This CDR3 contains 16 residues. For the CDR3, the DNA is TGTGCCAGCAGCCGCCCTCCTAGCGGGAGATCAGAGAACCAGTACTTC. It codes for CASSRPPSGRSENQYF. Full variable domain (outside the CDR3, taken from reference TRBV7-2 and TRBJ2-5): GAGVSQSPSNKVTEKGKDVELRCDPISGHTALYWYRQSLGQGLEFLIYFQGNSAPDKSGLPSDRFSAERTGGSVSTLTIQRTQQEDSAVYLCASSRPPSGRSENQYFGPGTRLLVL.

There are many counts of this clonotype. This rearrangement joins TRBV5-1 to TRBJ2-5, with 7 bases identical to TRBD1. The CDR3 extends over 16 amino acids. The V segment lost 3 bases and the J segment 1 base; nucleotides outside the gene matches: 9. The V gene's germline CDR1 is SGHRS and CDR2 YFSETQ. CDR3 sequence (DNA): TGCGCCAGCAGCTCGGAACTTCCAGGGGGCCAAGAGACCCAGTACTTC. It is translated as CASSSELPGGQETQYF.

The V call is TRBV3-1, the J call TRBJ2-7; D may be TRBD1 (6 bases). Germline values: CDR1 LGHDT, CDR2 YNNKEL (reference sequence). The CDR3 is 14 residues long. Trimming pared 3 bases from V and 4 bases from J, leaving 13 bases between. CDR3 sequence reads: CASSQGAYHYEQYF. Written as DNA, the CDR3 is TGTGCCAGCAGCCAGGGGGCCTACCATTACGAGCAGTACTTC.

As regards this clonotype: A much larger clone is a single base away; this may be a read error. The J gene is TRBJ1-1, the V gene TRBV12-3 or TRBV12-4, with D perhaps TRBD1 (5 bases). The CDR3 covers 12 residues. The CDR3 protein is CVSSLVGPEAFF. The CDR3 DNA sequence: TGTGTCAGCAGTTTGGTGGGACCTGAAGCTTTCTTT.

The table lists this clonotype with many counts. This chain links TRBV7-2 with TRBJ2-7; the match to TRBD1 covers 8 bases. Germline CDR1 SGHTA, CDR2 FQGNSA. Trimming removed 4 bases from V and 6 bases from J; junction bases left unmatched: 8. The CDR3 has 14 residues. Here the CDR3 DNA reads TGTGCCAGCAGCTCCGGACAGGGTTGGATCGAGCAGTACTTC. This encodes CASSSGQGWIEQYF.

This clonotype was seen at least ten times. CDR3 in amino acids: CASSNSGNNYNEQFF. In DNA form, the CDR3 reads TGTGCCAGCAGCAATAGCGGGAATAACTACAATGAGCAGTTCTTC. The chain is built from TRBV9 and TRBJ2-1; 8 bases align to TRBD2. Germline V gene sequence: CDR1 SGDLS, CDR2 YYNGEE. This CDR3 has 15 residues. The junction had 6 bases not matched to a gene; V was cut back by 4 bases and J by 3 bases.

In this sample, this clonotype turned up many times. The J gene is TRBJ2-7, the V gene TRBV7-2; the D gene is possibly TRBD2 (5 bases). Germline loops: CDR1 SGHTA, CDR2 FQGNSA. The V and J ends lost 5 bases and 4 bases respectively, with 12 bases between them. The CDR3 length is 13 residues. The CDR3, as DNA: TGTGCCAGCAGCCTGACCCCGGGGTACGAGCAGTACTTC. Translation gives CASSLTPGYEQYF.

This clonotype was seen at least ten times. In nucleotides, the CDR3 is TGCAGTGCCCCGCCTAGCGGGAGATACGTTGAGCAGTTCTTC. Translation gives CSAPPSGRYVEQFF. The chain recombines TRBV20-1 with TRBJ2-1, with TRBD2 identical over 10 bases. Trimming took 6 bases from V and 9 from J; bases not matched to a gene: 11. Per germline, CDR1 DFQATT and CDR2 SNEGSKA (reference sequence). The CDR3 length is 14 residues.

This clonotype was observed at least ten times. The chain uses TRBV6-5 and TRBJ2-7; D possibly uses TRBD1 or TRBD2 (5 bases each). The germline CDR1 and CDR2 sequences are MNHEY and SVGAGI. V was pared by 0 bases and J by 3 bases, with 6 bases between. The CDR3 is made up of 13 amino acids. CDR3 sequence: CASSYSRGYEQYF. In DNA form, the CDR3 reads TGTGCCAGCAGTTACTCGAGGGGCTACGAGCAGTACTTC.

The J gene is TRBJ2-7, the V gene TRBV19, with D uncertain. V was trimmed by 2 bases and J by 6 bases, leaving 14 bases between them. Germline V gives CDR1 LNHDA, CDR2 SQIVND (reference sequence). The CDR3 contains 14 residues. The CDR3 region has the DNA TGTGCCAGTAGTATAAGTCAGCTTATGGGCGAGCAGTACTTC. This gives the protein CASSISQLMGEQYF.

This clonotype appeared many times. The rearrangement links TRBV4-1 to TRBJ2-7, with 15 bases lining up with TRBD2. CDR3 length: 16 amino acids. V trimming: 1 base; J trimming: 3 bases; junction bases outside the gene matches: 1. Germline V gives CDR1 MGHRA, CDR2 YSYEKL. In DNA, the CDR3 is TGCGCCAGCAGCCAAGGGACTAGCGGGAGGGACTACGAGCAGTACTTC. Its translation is CASSQGTSGRDYEQYF.

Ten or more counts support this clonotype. The CDR3 nucleotides read TGCAGTGCTAGAGATGTCGGGAGCTCCTACAATGAGCAGTTCTTC. Translation gives CSARDVGSSYNEQFF. The chain couples TRBV20-1 to TRBJ2-1, with a possible D match to TRBD2 (6 bases). CDR1 DFQATT and CDR2 SNEGSKA come from the germline V gene (reference sequence). V lost 0 bases, J lost 0 bases, and 9 bases lay in between. The CDR3 extends over 15 amino acids.

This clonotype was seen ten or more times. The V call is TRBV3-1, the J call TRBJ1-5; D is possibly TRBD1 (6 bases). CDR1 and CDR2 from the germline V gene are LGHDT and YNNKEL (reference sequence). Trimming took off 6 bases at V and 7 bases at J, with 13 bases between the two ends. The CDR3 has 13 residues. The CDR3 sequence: CASSLGAGQPQHF. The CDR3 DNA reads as TGTGCCAGCAGTCTGGGGGCCGGACAGCCCCAGCATTTT.

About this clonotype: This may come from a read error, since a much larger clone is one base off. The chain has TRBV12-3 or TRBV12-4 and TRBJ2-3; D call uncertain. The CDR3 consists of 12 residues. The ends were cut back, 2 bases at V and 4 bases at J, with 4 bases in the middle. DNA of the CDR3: TGTGCCAGCAGTTTAATGGCAGATACGCAGTATTTT. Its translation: CASSLMADTQYF.

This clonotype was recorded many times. The CDR3 here is CASSSQGGEQFF. The CDR3 DNA is TGTGCCAGCAGCTCCCAGGGGGGTGAGCAGTTCTTC. The gene calls are TRBV7-3 and TRBJ2-1; the D gene is possibly TRBD1 (7 bases). Trimming took 4 bases from V and 9 from J, leaving 10 bases between them. CDR3 length: 12 amino acids. Looked up from germline, CDR1 is SGHTA and CDR2 is FQGTGA.

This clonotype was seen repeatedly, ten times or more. The CDR3 coding sequence is TGCAGTGCTAGCCGACAGGGGGCGTATTGGCAAGAGACCCAGTACTTC. This codes for CSASRQGAYWQETQYF. This chain links TRBV20-1 with TRBJ2-5, with 10 bases identical to TRBD1. The CDR3 length is 16 residues. Trimming removed 3 bases from V and 2 bases from J; junction bases left unmatched: 9. Germline V CDR1 and CDR2: DFQATT, SNEGSKA (reference sequence).

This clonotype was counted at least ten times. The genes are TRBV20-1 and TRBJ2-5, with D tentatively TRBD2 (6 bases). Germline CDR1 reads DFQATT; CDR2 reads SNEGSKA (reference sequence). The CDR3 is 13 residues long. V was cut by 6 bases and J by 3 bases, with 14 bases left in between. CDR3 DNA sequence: TGCAGTGCCCAAACCGGGGGAAAAGAGACCCAGTACTTC. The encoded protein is CSAQTGGKETQYF.

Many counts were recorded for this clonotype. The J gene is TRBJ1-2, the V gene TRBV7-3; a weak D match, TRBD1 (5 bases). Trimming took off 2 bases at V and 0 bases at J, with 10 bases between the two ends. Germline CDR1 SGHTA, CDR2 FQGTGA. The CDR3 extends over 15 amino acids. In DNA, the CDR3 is TGTGCCAGCAGCTTAGTCTGGGGACCTAACTATGGCTACACCTTC. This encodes CASSLVWGPNYGYTF.

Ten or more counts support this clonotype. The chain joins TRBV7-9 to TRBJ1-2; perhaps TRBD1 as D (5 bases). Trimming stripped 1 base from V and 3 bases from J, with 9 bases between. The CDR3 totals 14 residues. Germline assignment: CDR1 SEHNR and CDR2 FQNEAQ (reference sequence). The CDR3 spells CASSLGGTDYGYTF. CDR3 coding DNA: TGTGCCAGCAGCTTAGGCGGGACTGACTATGGCTACACCTTC.

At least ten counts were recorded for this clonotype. The CDR3 coding sequence is TGTGCCAGCAGCTCTCCCGGGACAGGGGACTACAATGAGCAGTTCTTC. This codes for CASSSPGTGDYNEQFF. This sequence joins TRBV28 and TRBJ2-1, with 10 bases aligning to TRBD1. The germline gives CDR1 MDHEN, CDR2 SYDVKM. CDR3 length: 16 residues. Losses at the gene ends were 6 bases for V and 3 bases for J; bases not matched to a gene: 8.

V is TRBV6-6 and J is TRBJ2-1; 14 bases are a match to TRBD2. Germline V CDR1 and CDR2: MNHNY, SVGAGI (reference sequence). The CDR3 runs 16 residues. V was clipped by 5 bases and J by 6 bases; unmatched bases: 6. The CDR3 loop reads CASSHRTSGRLNEQFF. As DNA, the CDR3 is TGTGCCAGCAGTCACCGGACTAGCGGGAGGCTCAATGAGCAGTTCTTC.

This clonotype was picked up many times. The DNA for the CDR3 is TGCAGTCCAACTAGCGGGAGCACAGATACGCAGTATTTT. Its protein is CSPTSGSTDTQYF. This chain connects TRBV20-1 to TRBJ2-3, with 9 bases that match TRBD2. This CDR3 region has 13 residues. Germline CDR1 reads DFQATT; CDR2 reads SNEGSKA (reference sequence). V was pared by 8 bases and J by 0 bases, with 3 bases of the junction left unmatched.

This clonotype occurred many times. This CDR3 is CASSQGQYLNTEAFF. The CDR3, as DNA: TGTGCCAGCAGCCAAGGACAGTATTTGAACACTGAAGCTTTCTTT. V and J are TRBV5-5 and TRBJ1-1, with D possibly matching TRBD1 (6 bases). Between the trimmed V and J ends, which lost 4 bases and 0 bases, there was a span of 13 bases. The CDR3 length is 15 residues. From germline, CDR1 is SGHKS and CDR2 YYEKEE (reference sequence).